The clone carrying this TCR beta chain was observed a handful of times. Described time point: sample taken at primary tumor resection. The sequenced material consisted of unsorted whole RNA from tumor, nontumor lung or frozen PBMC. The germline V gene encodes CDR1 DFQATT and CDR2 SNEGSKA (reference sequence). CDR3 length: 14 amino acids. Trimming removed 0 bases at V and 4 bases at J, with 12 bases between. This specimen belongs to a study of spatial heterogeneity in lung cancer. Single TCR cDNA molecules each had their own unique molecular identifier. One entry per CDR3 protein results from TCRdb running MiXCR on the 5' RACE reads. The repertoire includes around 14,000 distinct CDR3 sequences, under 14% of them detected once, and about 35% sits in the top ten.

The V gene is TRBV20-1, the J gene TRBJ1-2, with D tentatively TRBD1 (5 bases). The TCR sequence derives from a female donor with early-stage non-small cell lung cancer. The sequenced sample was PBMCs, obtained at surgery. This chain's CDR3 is CSARDFDSSYGYTF. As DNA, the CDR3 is TGCAGTGCTAGAGATTTCGACAGCAGCTATGGCTACACCTTC.